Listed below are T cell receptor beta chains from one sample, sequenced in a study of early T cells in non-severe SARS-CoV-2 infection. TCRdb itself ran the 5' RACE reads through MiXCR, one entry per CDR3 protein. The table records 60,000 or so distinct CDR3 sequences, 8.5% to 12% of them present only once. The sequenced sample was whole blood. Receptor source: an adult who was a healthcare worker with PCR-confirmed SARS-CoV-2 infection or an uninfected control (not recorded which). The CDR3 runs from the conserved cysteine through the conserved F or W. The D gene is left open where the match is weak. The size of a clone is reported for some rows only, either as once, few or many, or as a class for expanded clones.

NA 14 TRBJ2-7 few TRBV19 TGTGCCAGTAGTACCTTAGCGCCCTCCTACGAGCAGTACTTC CASSTLAPSYEQYF
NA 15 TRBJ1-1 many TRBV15 TGTGCCACCAGCTCCCGTATAGCTATGAACACTGAAGCTTTCTTT CATSSRIAMNTEAFF
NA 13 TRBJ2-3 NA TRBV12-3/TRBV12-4 TGTGCCAGCAGACTGGAGACCACAGATACGCAGTATTTT CASRLETTDTQYF
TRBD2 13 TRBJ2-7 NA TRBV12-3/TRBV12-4 TGTGCCAGCCGCCGGGGGGTCTCCTACGAGCAGTACTTC CASRRGVSYEQYF
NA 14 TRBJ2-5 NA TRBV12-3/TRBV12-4 TGTGCCAGCAGGTTGGCGGGGGCGGAAGGGACCCAGTACTTC CASRLAGAEGTQYF
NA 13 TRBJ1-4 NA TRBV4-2 TGTGCCAGCAGCCAGAGCACTGATGAAAAACTGTTTTTT CASSQSTDEKLFF
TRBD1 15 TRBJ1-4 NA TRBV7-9 TGTGCCAGCAGCGAGACAGGGTTATCCGCTGAAAAACTGTTTTTT CASSETGLSAEKLFF
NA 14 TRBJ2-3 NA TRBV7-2 TGTGCCAGCAGCTTACTACTAGCAACAGATACGCAGTATTTT CASSLLLATDTQYF
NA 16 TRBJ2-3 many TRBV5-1 TGCGCCAGCAGCTTGGATCGTGCACGCAGCACAGATACGCAGTATTTT CASSLDRARSTDTQYF
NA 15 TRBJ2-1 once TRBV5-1 TGCGCCAGCAGCTTTGGACAGAGCTCCTACAATGAGCAGTTCTTC CASSFGQSSYNEQFF
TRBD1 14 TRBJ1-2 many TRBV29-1 TGCAGCGTTGCCCGGACAGGGGGAATCTATGGCTACACCTTC CSVARTGGIYGYTF
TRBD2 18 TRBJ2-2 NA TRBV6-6 TGTGCCAGCAGCTCCCAACTAGCGGGGGGCCTTAACACCGGGGAGCTGTTTTTT CASSSQLAGGLNTGELFF
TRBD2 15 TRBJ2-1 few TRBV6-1 TGTGCCAGCAGTGAGGGGACTAGCTCCTACAACGAGCAGTTCTTC CASSEGTSSYNEQFF
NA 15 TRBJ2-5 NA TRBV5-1 TGCGCCAGCAGCCTCCTTGGGGACTCCAGAGAGACCCAGTACTTC CASSLLGDSRETQYF